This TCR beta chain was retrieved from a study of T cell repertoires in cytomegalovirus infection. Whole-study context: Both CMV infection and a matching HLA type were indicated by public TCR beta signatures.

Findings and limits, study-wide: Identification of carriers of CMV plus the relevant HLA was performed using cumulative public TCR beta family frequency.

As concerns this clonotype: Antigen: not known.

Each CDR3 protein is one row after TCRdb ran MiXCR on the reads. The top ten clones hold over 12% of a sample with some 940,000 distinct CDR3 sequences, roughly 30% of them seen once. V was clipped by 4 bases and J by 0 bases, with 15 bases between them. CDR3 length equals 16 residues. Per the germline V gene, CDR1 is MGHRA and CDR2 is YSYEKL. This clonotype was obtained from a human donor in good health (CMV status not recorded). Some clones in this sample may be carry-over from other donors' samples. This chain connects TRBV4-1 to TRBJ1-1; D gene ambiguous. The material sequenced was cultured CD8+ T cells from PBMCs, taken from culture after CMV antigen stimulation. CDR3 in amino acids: CASSPRQGLMNTEAFF. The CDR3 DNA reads TGCGCCAGCAGCCCGCGTCAAGGGCTCATGAACACTGAAGCTTTCTTT.